A selection of T cell receptor beta chains follows, all from one sample in a study of blood T cell repertoires in COVID-19. Only in-frame clones appear in the TCRdb table, and some are missing; sequencing was by immunoSEQ multiplex PCR. The table includes 180,000 or so clones, over 75% detected once. Sequenced: peripheral blood. Receptors originate from a person between 65 and 79 years old with COVID-19, enrolled during active disease. CDR3s include the opening cysteine and the closing phenylalanine or tryptophan. The D gene is left open where the match is weak. Only part of the rows carry a size: once, few, many, or a class if the clone is expanded.

clone size	V gene	D gene	J gene	CDR3 protein	CDR3 DNA
few	TRBV3-1/TRBV3-2	NA	TRBJ1-1	CASGGQLGNTEAFF	TGTGCCAGCGGAGGACAGTTGGGGAACACTGAAGCTTTCTTT
NA	TRBV5-1	NA	TRBJ2-3	CASSSGGGTDTQYF	TGCGCCAGCAGCTCGGGGGGCGGGACAGATACGCAGTATTTT
NA	TRBV29-1	TRBD1	TRBJ1-2	CSVAGQGGYGYTF	TGCAGCGTGGCTGGACAGGGAGGGTATGGCTACACCTTC
NA	TRBV5-1	NA	TRBJ1-2	CASSEDLYYGYTF	TGCGCCAGCAGCGAGGACTTGTACTATGGCTACACCTTC
NA	TRBV7-2	TRBD2	TRBJ2-1	CASSLGGSLFNEQFF	TGTGCCAGCAGCTTGGGCGGGAGCCTGTTTAATGAGCAGTTCTTC
NA	TRBV14	TRBD1	TRBJ1-3	CASSPRFGTGKFFSGNTIYF	TGTGCCAGCAGCCCAAGGTTCGGGACAGGGAAATTCTTCTCTGGAAACACCATATATTTT
NA	TRBV6-2/TRBV6-3	NA	TRBJ1-1	CASSHGTDVEAFF	TGTGCCAGCAGCCACGGGACTGATGTGGAAGCTTTCTTT
few	TRBV5-4	TRBD1	TRBJ2-7	CASSLGQGANYEQYF	TGTGCCAGCAGCTTGGGACAGGGGGCGAATTACGAGCAGTACTTC
NA	TRBV4-1	NA	TRBJ2-5	CASSLGHGEETQYF	TGCGCCAGCAGCCTGGGGCACGGAGAAGAGACCCAGTACTTC
NA	TRBV28	NA	TRBJ1-1	CASTLGQNTEAFF	TGTGCCAGCACTTTAGGACAGAACACTGAAGCTTTCTTT
NA	TRBV28	TRBD1	TRBJ1-5	CASRQGARGGYSNQPQHF	TGTGCCAGCAGGCAGGGGGCGCGGGGGGGATATAGCAATCAGCCCCAGCATTTT
NA	TRBV19	TRBD2	TRBJ2-1	CASSWASGEQFF	TGTGCCAGTAGTTGGGCTAGCGGGGAGCAGTTCTTC
NA	TRBV7-8	NA	TRBJ1-5	CASSLSTGGNQPQHF	TGTGCCAGCAGCTTATCAACAGGTGGCAATCAGCCCCAGCATTTT
NA	TRBV30	NA	TRBJ1-6	CAWSVRPEDSPLHF	TGTGCCTGGAGTGTCCGGCCAGAGGATTCACCCCTCCACTTT
NA	TRBV9	NA	TRBJ2-1	CASSVVCRSGLPFF	TGTGCCAGCAGCGTAGTATGTAGGAGCGGCTTACCGTTCTTC
once	TRBV28	TRBD1	TRBJ1-3	CASQSTGVNGNTIYF	TGTGCCAGCCAGTCGACAGGGGTAAATGGGAACACCATATATTTT
NA	TRBV5-1	TRBD1	TRBJ2-7	CASRGDSATYEQYF	TGCGCCAGCAGGGGGGACAGCGCGACCTACGAGCAGTACTTC
NA	TRBV21-1	NA	TRBJ1-5	CASSRTGGQPQHF	TGTGCCAGCAGCAGGACAGGGGGCCAGCCCCAGCATTTT
NA	TRBV3-1/TRBV3-2	NA	TRBJ2-2	CASSQGRVGGLFF	TGTGCCAGCAGCCAAGGACGGGTCGGCGGGCTGTTTTTT
NA	TRBV5-6	TRBD2	TRBJ2-7	CASSGGDGAWYF	TGTGCCAGCAGCGGGGGGGACGGCGCGTGGTACTTC
NA	TRBV28	NA	TRBJ2-7	CASSTPAPGTDGYEQYF	TGTGCCAGCAGTACCCCGGCTCCAGGTACCGACGGCTACGAGCAGTACTTC
NA	TRBV20-1	TRBD1	TRBJ2-7	CSASYSSAGGSYEQYF	TGCAGTGCTAGTTACAGCTCGGCAGGGGGCTCCTACGAGCAGTACTTC
NA	TRBV10-3	TRBD1	TRBJ1-1	CAISYQGATEAFF	TGTGCCATCAGTTACCAGGGGGCCACTGAAGCTTTCTTT
NA	TRBV21-1	NA	TRBJ2-1	CASTSSGVNSYNEQFF	TGTGCCAGCACCTCTAGCGGAGTGAACTCCTACAATGAGCAGTTCTTC
few	TRBV2	TRBD1	TRBJ1-5	CASKLDRGNQPQHF	TGTGCCAGCAAATTGGACAGGGGAAATCAGCCCCAGCATTTT
NA	TRBV5-1	NA	TRBJ2-5	CATPPYQETQYF	TGCGCCACCCCCCCGTACCAAGAGACCCAGTACTTC
NA	TRBV10-3	TRBD1	TRBJ2-7	CAISGGQGRAEQYF	TGTGCCATCAGTGGGGGACAGGGGCGCGCCGAGCAGTACTTC
NA	TRBV7-8	TRBD1	TRBJ2-7	CASSVRDREDYEQYF	TGTGCCAGCAGCGTAAGGGACAGGGAAGACTACGAGCAGTACTTC
NA	TRBV25-1	NA	TRBJ1-2	CASSGVGTRDDTF	TGTGCCAGCAGTGGCGTAGGGACTAGAGACGACACCTTC
few	TRBV27	TRBD1	TRBJ2-3	CASSSLYRGFTDTQYF	TGTGCCAGCAGTTCGTTGTACAGGGGGTTCACAGATACGCAGTATTTT
NA	TRBV5-4	TRBD2	TRBJ2-2	CASSLARLAGGPGELFF	TGTGCCAGCAGCTTGGCCAGACTAGCGGGAGGCCCCGGGGAGCTGTTTTTT
NA	TRBV7-2	TRBD1	TRBJ1-2	CASSTRQGADGYTF	TGTGCCAGCAGCACCCGACAGGGGGCAGATGGCTACACCTTC
few	TRBV10-3	NA	TRBJ1-6	CAIGVGRENSPLHF	TGTGCCATCGGCGTAGGGAGGGAAAATTCACCCCTCCACTTT
NA	TRBV24-1	NA	TRBJ2-3	CATSDFLPDTQYF	TGTGCCACCAGTGATTTTCTTCCAGATACGCAGTATTTT
NA	TRBV28	NA	TRBJ2-1	CASSIPGTAQQFF	TGTGCCAGCAGCATCCCGGGGACTGCCCAGCAGTTCTTC
NA	TRBV2	TRBD1	TRBJ1-3	CASRVSTQGTGGLIDTIYF	TGTGCCAGCAGAGTATCGACTCAAGGGACAGGGGGCTTGATAGACACCATATATTTT
few	TRBV2	NA	TRBJ2-1	CASGTGSGHSYNEQFF	TGTGCCAGCGGAACTGGGAGCGGTCACTCCTACAATGAGCAGTTCTTC
few	TRBV6-5	NA	TRBJ2-7	CASSYSGLASYEQYF	TGTGCCAGCAGTTACTCGGGACTCGCCTCCTACGAGCAGTACTTC
NA	TRBV9	NA	TRBJ2-7	CASSVEQGSYEQYF	TGTGCCAGCAGCGTAGAACAGGGTTCCTACGAGCAGTACTTC
NA	TRBV7-2	TRBD1	TRBJ1-3	CASSKSQGAPGNTIYF	TGTGCCAGCAGCAAATCCCAGGGGGCGCCTGGAAACACCATATATTTT
NA	TRBV5-1	TRBD1	TRBJ2-3	CASSLGLTGQGVDTQYF	TGCGCCAGCAGCCTCGGGTTGACGGGACAGGGGGTGGATACGCAGTATTTT
once	TRBV3-1/TRBV3-2	NA	TRBJ1-5	CASSHRSAGQPQHF	TGTGCCAGCAGCCACCGATCAGCAGGGCAGCCCCAGCATTTT
NA	TRBV27	NA	TRBJ2-1	CASSLVGRGSYNEQFF	TGTGCCAGCAGTTTAGTCGGCAGGGGCTCCTACAATGAGCAGTTCTTC
NA	TRBV28	TRBD1	TRBJ2-3	CASSGGGQGVDTQYF	TGTGCCAGCAGTGGCGGGGGACAGGGCGTAGATACGCAGTATTTT
NA	TRBV7-9	TRBD1	TRBJ2-2	CASSQTGGTNTGELFF	TGTGCCAGCAGCCAAACAGGGGGTACCAACACCGGGGAGCTGTTTTTT
NA	TRBV4-3	NA	TRBJ2-3	CASSRFGDTQYF	TGCGCCAGCAGCCGGTTCGGGGATACGCAGTATTTT
NA	TRBV28	TRBD1	TRBJ2-4	CASRNAGTGQNIQYF	TGTGCCAGCAGGAATGCCGGGACAGGGCAGAACATTCAGTACTTC
NA	TRBV9	TRBD2	TRBJ2-7	CASSGGLESYEQYF	TGTGCCAGCAGCGGGGGACTAGAGAGCTACGAGCAGTACTTC
NA	TRBV5-6	TRBD1	TRBJ2-7	CASSTGTGPYEQYF	TGTGCCAGCAGCACCGGGACAGGCCCCTACGAGCAGTACTTC
NA	TRBV11-3	TRBD2	TRBJ2-1	CASASGRASYNEQFF	TGTGCCAGCGCTAGCGGGAGGGCCTCCTACAATGAGCAGTTCTTC
few	TRBV2	NA	TRBJ1-2	CASRAQVANYGYTF	TGTGCCAGCAGAGCACAGGTCGCTAACTATGGCTACACCTTC
NA	TRBV19	NA	TRBJ2-5	CASRRRETQYF	TGTGCCAGTAGAAGGAGGGAGACCCAGTACTTC
NA	TRBV3-1/TRBV3-2	TRBD1	TRBJ2-2	CASSSPTGGNTGELFF	TGTGCCAGCAGCTCCCCGACAGGGGGCAACACCGGGGAGCTGTTTTTT
NA	TRBV2	TRBD1	TRBJ2-5	CASSERDRGSFQETQYF	TGTGCCAGCAGTGAGCGGGACAGGGGGTCTTTCCAAGAGACCCAGTACTTC
NA	TRBV11-1	NA	TRBJ2-1	CASSLGAEQFF	TGTGCCAGCAGCCTGGGGGCTGAGCAGTTCTTC
NA	TRBV20-1	NA	TRBJ2-7	CSASYLASYEQYF	TGCAGTGCTAGTTATTTAGCCTCCTACGAGCAGTACTTC
few	TRBV27	TRBD1	TRBJ1-1	CASSRQGNTEAFF	TGTGCCAGCAGCCGACAGGGGAACACTGAAGCTTTCTTT